This T cell receptor beta chain was recorded in a study of blood T cell repertoires in COVID-19. The CDR3 extends over 16 amino acids. V shed 7 bases and J shed 0 bases, with 19 bases lying between them. Germline V gene sequence: CDR1 MDHEN, CDR2 SYDVKM. Seattle patient enrollment occurred during active infection, with longitudinal follow-up thereafter. The authors' processing: Reference gene primer amplification in the assay estimated nucleated cell counts. Libraries were prepared by immunoSEQ multiplex PCR; TCRdb keeps only in-frame clonotypes and omits some of them. The DNA gave D and trimming, while V, J and clone size come from that table. The sample yields roughly 410,000 clones, 70% to 90% seen once.

Material for sequencing was peripheral blood. This TCR was sampled from a woman aged 55-70 years with COVID-19, enrolled during active disease. V and J are TRBV28 and TRBJ2-7, with D possibly matching TRBD1 (5 bases). CDR3 protein: CASTTHWNRSSYEQYF. In DNA form, the CDR3 reads TGTGCCAGCACCACTCATTGGAACAGGAGCTCCTACGAGCAGTACTTC. Drawing the rest from reference TRBV28 and TRBJ2-7, the complete variable domain is DVKVTQSSRYLVKRTGEKVFLECVQDMDHENMFWYRQDPGLGLRLIYFSYDVKMKEKGDIPEGYSVSREKKERFSLILESASTNQTSMYLCASTTHWNRSSYEQYFGPGTRLTVT.